The T cell receptor beta chain under discussion was sequenced for a study of OX40 agonist ivuxolimab in advanced cancers. Whole-study context: Melanoma, hepatocellular carcinoma, head and neck or renal cell cancer occurred in dose-escalation patients.

The data were produced by immunoSEQ multiplex PCR, yet TCRdb's version contains in-frame clones alone and is incomplete. The sample contains approximately 57,000 clones, over 75% of which appear only once. Whole-study results and caveats: With doses of 0.1 to 3.0 mg/kg, CD4+ and CD8+ blood T cells had undergone clonal expansion by week 6.

In the case of this clone: Its antigen is unknown.

Per germline, CDR1 SNHLY and CDR2 FYNNEI. V was pared by 4 bases and J by 4 bases, with 14 bases between. The CDR3 covers 15 residues. The sample was CD4+ or CD8+ T cells sorted from blood, taken in a trial of the OX40 agonist ivuxolimab. This chain connects TRBV2 to TRBJ2-1, with D tentatively TRBD1 (6 bases). The receptor was isolated from an adult with an advanced solid tumor such as melanoma, head and neck, liver or kidney cancer. The CDR3 region has the DNA TGTGCCAGCAGTGGGGGCAGGGGTTCTTACAATGAGCAGTTCTTC. It specifies CASSGGRGSYNEQFF.